This T cell receptor (delta chain) was recovered during a study of Vδ1+ human thymocytes. Whole-study findings and limits: Thymic TRG and TRD repertoires appeared highly polyclonal, with Gaussian CDR3 length distributions.

The germline V gene encodes CDR1 TSWWSYY and CDR2 QGS. There are 17 residues in the CDR3. V lost 1 base and J 1 base, leaving 16 bases between the germline ends. Extracted RNA was reverse transcribed into cDNA. CDR3 amplicons came from multiplex PCR with pooled V-gene forward and constant-region reverse primers. TCRdb fed the multiplex PCR reads to CATT. The sample shows about 25,000 delta-chain clones, around 7.4% of them seen only once. This clone has just a few counts. Its antigen is undetermined. The chain is built from TRDV1 and TRDJ1, with unresolved D. The clonotype comes from a girl less than two years old who had congenital heart surgery. The sample taken for sequencing was Vdelta1+ gamma-delta thymocytes from the thymus. Subset meaning: FACS-sorted CD3+ TCRalphabeta- TCRVdelta1+ TCRVdelta2- thymocytes. CDR3 residues: CALGEPRGAGGTDKLIF. The CDR3 DNA is TGTGCTCTTGGGGAACCGAGAGGAGCGGGTGGCACCGATAAACTCATCTTT.